The rows below give T cell receptor beta chains drawn from one sample of a study of blood T cell repertoires in COVID-19. Profiling relied on immunoSEQ multiplex PCR, and the TCRdb table lists in-frame clones only, not all of them. Of around 97,000 clones listed, around 90% are singletons. The sequenced sample was peripheral blood. All receptors derive from a woman aged 60-70 years with acute or convalescent COVID-19. Each CDR3 is given with its conserved first and last residue. Each record gives: clone size, D gene, V gene, J gene, CDR3 DNA, CDR3 protein. A D gene is named only where the DNA matches it firmly. Only some rows state a clone size, as once, few, many or a class for expanded clones.

NA	NA	TRBV7-2	TRBJ1-3	TGTGCCAGCAGCTCTGGGGCTATAGGCGGGAGCACCATATATTTT	CASSSGAIGGSTIYF
once	NA	TRBV29-1	TRBJ1-1	TGCAGCGGGAGGAACACTGAAGCTTTCTTT	CSGRNTEAFF
once	TRBD2	TRBV28	TRBJ2-1	TGTGCCAGCAACGAATTAGCGGGATCAAACAATGAGCAGTTCTTC	CASNELAGSNNEQFF
NA	NA	TRBV5-1	TRBJ1-1	TGCGCCAGCAGTTTGGTAGGGGGGGATACTGAAGCTTTCTTT	CASSLVGGDTEAFF
NA	TRBD2	TRBV27	TRBJ2-1	TGTGCCAGCAGTTTAATGTGGCTAGCGGGTTACAATGAGCAGTTCTTC	CASSLMWLAGYNEQFF
NA	TRBD2	TRBV7-2	TRBJ2-1	TGTGCCAGCAGCTTAGCTGCGGGAGCTAATGAGCAGTTCTTC	CASSLAAGANEQFF
NA	TRBD2	TRBV9	TRBJ2-7	TGTGCCAGCAGCGTAGGAAGCGGGAGTTCCATTTACGAGCAGTACTTC	CASSVGSGSSIYEQYF
NA	NA	TRBV2	TRBJ1-1	TGTGCCAGCAGTGAAGCCCTTGTGGCTTTCTTT	CASSEALVAFF
NA	NA	TRBV21-1	TRBJ1-6	TGTGCCAGCAGCAGCCACAGGGATTCACCCCTCCACTTT	CASSSHRDSPLHF
NA	NA	TRBV14	TRBJ2-2	TGTGCCAGCAGTCAAACTCAGAACACCGGGGAGCTGTTTTTT	CASSQTQNTGELFF
NA	NA	TRBV5-1	TRBJ2-1	TGCGCCAGCAGCTTGGCCCTCAGCGGAGGGGGCCACAATGAGCAGTTCTTC	CASSLALSGGGHNEQFF